This T cell receptor beta chain was recovered during a study of long-term antiretroviral therapy in people with HIV. Notes on the study in general: Whereas controls had wider CDR3 length ranges, HIV repertoires had narrower ones. Someone took the blood between about 2004 and 2017, maybe while older ART regimens were in use. Clones expanded before ART dominated the repertoire at all time points. Post-ART, diversity grew, though it stayed under transplant donor control levels.

An immunoSEQ assay, version v3.0, was performed at survey level. Assay: immunoSEQ multiplex PCR; the TCRdb copy retains only in-frame clones and omits some. The data hold 30,000 to 40,000 clones, with approximately 97% observed a single time. As for this clone: The target antigen is unknown.

The source was unsorted PBMCs, collected 6.9 years after starting antiretroviral therapy. This receptor was obtained from a man aged 30-40 years with HIV.

CDR3 sequence (DNA): TGTGCCAGCAACCCTAGACGTACAGATACGCAGTATTTT. Amino acid sequence: CASNPRRTDTQYF. The chain uses TRBV6-1 and TRBJ2-3; the D is unclear. The V gene lost 7 bases and the J gene lost 3 bases, with 11 bases spanning the gap. From germline, CDR1 is MNHNS and CDR2 SASEGT. This CDR3 contains 13 residues.